Detailed here is one TCR beta chain. Its specificity is not known. From germline, CDR1 is SEHNR and CDR2 FQNEAQ (reference sequence). The CDR3 spans 14 residues. V lost 1 base and J lost 10, with 16 bases in between. This sample is drawn from a study of PD-1 blockade in mismatch repair-deficient tumors. Study-level background: All were previously treated, progressing patients with about a dozen mismatch repair-deficient cancer types. Findings and limits, study-wide: Rapid post-treatment expansion, then contraction, generally preceding radiologic response, marked tumor-resident clones.

The data were produced by immunoSEQ multiplex PCR, yet TCRdb's version contains in-frame clones alone and is incomplete. The table includes approximately 37,000 clones, about 85% detected once. The TCR-sequenced patients were a few responders to pembrolizumab. The sequence derives from an adult with mismatch repair-deficient cancer. The starting material was peripheral blood, obtained about 81 weeks after starting pembrolizumab. The chain employs TRBV7-9 and TRBJ1-1; D might be TRBD1 (5 bases). Here the CDR3 reads CASSLGNTGYAAFF. The DNA for the CDR3 is TGTGCCAGCAGCTTAGGGAACACAGGTTATGCAGCTTTCTTT.